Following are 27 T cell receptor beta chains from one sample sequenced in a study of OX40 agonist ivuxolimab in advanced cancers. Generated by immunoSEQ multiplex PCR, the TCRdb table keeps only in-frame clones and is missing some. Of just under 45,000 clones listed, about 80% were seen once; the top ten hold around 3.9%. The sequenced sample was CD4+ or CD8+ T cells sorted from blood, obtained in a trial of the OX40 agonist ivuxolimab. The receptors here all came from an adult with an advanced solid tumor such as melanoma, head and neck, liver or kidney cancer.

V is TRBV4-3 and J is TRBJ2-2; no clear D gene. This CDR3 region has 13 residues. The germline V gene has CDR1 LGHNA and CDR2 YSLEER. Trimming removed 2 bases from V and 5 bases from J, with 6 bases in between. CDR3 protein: CASSQRATGELFF. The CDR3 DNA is TGCGCCAGCAGCCAAAGAGCGACCGGGGAGCTGTTTTTT.

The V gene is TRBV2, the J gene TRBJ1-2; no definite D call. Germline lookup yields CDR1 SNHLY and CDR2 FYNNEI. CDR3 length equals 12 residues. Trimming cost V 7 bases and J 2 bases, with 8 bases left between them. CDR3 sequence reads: CASNSLNYGYTF. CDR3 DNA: TGTGCCAGCAACAGCCTCAACTATGGCTACACCTTC.

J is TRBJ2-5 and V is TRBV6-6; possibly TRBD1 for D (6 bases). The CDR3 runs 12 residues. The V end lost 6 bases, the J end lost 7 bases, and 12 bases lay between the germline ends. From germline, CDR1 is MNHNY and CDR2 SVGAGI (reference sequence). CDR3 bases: TGTGCCAGCAGGAAGGGGGACGGGACCCAGTACTTC. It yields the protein CASRKGDGTQYF.

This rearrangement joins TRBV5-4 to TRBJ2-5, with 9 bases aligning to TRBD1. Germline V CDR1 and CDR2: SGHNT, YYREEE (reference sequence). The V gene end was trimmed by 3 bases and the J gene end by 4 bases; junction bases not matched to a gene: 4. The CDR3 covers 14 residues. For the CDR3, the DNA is TGTGCCAGCAGCTCCGGGACAGGGCTAGAGACCCAGTACTTC. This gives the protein CASSSGTGLETQYF. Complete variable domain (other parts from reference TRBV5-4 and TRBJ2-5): ETGVTQSPTHLIKTRGQQVTLRCSSQSGHNTVSWYQQALGQGPQFIFQYYREEENGRGNFPPRFSGLQFPNYSSELNVNALELDDSALYLCASSSGTGLETQYFGPGTRLLVL.

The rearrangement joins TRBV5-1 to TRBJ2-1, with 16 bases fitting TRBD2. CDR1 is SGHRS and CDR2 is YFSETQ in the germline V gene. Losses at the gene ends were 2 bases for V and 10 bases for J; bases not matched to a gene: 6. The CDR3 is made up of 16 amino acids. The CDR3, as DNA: TGCGCCAGCAGCTTCGGGACTAGCGGGAGGGCAGGGGAGCAGTTCTTC. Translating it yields CASSFGTSGRAGEQFF.

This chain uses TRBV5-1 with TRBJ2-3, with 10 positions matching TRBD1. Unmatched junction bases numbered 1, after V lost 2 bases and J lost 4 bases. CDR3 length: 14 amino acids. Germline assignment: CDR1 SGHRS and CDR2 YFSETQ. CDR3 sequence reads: CASSFGQGADTQYF. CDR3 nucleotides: TGCGCCAGCAGCTTCGGACAGGGGGCAGATACGCAGTATTTT. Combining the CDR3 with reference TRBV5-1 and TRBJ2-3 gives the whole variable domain KAGVTQTPRYLIKTRGQQVTLSCSPISGHRSVSWYQQTPGQGLQFLFEYFSETQRNKGNFPGRFSGRQFSNSRSEMNVSTLELGDSALYLCASSFGQGADTQYFGPGTRLTVL.

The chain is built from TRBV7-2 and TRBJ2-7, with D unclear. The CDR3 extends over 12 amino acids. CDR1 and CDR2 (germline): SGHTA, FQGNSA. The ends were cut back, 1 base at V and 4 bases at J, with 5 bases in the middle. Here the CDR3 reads CASSLGWYEQYF. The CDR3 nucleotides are TGTGCCAGCAGCTTAGGATGGTACGAGCAGTACTTC.

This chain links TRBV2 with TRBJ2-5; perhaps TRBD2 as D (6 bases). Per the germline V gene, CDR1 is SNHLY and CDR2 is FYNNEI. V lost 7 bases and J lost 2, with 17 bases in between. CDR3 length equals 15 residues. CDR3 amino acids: CASNGAGRGQETQYF. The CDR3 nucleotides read TGTGCCAGCAACGGGGCCGGGAGAGGGCAAGAGACCCAGTACTTC.

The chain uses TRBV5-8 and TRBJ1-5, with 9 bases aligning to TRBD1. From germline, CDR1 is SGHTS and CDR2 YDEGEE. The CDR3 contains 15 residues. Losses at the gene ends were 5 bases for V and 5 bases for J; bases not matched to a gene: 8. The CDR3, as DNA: TGTGCCAGCAGTACCGGGACAGGGCTACATCAGCCCCAGCATTTT. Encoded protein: CASSTGTGLHQPQHF.

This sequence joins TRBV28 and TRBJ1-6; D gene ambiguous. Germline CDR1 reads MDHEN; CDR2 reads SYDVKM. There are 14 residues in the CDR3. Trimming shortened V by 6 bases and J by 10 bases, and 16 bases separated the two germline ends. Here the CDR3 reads CASRPTGFRSPLHF. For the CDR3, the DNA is TGTGCCAGCAGACCGACGGGGTTTCGGTCACCCCTCCACTTT.

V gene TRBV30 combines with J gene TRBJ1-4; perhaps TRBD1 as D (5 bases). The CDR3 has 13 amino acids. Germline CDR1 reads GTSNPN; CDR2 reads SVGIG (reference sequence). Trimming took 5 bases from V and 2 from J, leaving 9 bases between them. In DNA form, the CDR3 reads TGTGCCTGGGCCTGGGGGACTAATGAAAAACTGTTTTTT. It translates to CAWAWGTNEKLFF.

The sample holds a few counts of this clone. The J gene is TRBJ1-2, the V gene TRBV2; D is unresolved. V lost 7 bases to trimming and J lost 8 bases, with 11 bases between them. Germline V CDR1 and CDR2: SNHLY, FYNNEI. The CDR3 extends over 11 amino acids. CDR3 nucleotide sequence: TGTGCCAGCAATCGGGCGGGGGGCTACACCTTC. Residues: CASNRAGGYTF.

The CDR3 region is CASSHGQSTDTQYF. Written as DNA, the CDR3 is TGTGCCAGCAGCCACGGACAAAGCACAGATACGCAGTATTTT. J is TRBJ2-3 and V is TRBV4-2, with D possibly matching TRBD1 (5 bases). Germline assignment: CDR1 LGHNA and CDR2 YNFKEQ. V was trimmed by 3 bases and J by 0 bases, leaving 7 bases between them. There are 14 residues in the CDR3.

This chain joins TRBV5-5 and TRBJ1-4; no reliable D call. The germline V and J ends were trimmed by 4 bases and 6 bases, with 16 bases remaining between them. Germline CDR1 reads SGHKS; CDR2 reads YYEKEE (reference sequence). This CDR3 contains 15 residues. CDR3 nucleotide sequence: TGTGCCAGCAGCATAGGGCCCGGGCGGGATGAAAAACTGTTTTTT. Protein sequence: CASSIGPGRDEKLFF.

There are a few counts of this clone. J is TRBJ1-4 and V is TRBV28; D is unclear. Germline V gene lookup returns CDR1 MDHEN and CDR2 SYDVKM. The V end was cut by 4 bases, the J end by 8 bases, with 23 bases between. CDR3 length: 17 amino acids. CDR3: CASSSRTWAGLKEKLFF. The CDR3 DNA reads TGTGCCAGCAGTTCCCGCACATGGGCAGGACTGAAGGAAAAACTGTTTTTT.

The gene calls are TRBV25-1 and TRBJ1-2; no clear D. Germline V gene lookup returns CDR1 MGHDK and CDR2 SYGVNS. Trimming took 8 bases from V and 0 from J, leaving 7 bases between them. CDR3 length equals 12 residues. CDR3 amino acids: CASRLANYGYTF. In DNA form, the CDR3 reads TGTGCCAGCCGCTTAGCTAACTATGGCTACACCTTC.

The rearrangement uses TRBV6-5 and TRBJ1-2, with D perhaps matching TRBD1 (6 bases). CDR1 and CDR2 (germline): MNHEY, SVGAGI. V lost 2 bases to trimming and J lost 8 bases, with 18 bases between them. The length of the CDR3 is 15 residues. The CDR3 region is CASSYLATGDGGYTF. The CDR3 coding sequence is TGTGCCAGCAGTTACCTCGCGACAGGTGATGGGGGCTACACCTTC.

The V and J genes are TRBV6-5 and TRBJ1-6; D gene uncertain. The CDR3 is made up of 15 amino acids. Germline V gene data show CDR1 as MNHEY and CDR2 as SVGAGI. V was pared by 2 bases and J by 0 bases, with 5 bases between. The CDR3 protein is CASSYTSSYNSPLHF. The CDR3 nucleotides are TGTGCCAGCAGTTACACGAGCTCCTATAATTCACCCCTCCACTTT.

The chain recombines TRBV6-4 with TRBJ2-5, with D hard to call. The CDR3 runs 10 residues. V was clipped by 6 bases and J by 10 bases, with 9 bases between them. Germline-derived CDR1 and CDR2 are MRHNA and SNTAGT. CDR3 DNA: TGTGCCAGCAGCTCAAGGCACCAGTACTTC. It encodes CASSSRHQYF.

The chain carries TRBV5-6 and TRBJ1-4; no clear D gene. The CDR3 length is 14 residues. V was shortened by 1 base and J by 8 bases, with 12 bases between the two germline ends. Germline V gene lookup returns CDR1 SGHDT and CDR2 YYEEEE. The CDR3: CASSLTLSGEKLFF. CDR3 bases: TGTGCCAGCAGCTTGACGCTCTCTGGAGAAAAACTGTTTTTT. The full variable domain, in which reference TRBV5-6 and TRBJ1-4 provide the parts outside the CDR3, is DAGVTQSPTHLIKTRGQQVTLRCSPKSGHDTVSWYQQALGQGPQFIFQYYEEEERQRGNFPDRFSGHQFPNYSSELNVNALLLGDSALYLCASSLTLSGEKLFFGSGTQLSVL.

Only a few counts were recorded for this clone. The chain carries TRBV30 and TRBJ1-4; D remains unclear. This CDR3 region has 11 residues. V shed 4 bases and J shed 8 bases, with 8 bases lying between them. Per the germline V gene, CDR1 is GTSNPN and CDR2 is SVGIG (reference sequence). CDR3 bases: TGTGCCTGGACGAATGGAGAAAAACTGTTTTTT. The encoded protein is CAWTNGEKLFF.

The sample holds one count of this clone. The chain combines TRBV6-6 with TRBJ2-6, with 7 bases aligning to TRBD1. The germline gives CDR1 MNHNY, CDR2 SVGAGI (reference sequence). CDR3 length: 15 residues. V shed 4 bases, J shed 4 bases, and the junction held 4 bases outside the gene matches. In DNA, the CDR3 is TGTGCCAGCAGTTTACAGGGGTCCGGGGCCAACGTCCTGACTTTC. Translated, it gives CASSLQGSGANVLTF.

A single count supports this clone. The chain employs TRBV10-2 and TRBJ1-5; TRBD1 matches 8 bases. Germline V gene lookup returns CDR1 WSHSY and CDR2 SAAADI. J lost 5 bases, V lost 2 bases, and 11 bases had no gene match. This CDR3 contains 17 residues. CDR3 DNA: TGCGCCAGCAGTGAGATCTTTAGGACAGGGCTCGATCAGCCCCAGCATTTT. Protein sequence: CASSEIFRTGLDQPQHF.

The CDR3 loop is CASSALLAGDARDTQYF. CDR3 DNA: TGTGCCAGCAGTGCCCTACTAGCGGGAGATGCTAGGGATACGCAGTATTTT. The rearrangement uses TRBV6-1 and TRBJ2-3; 11 bases line up with TRBD2. With 4 bases clipped from V and 6 bases from J, the junction kept 12 bases outside the gene matches. The CDR3 contains 17 residues. Germline CDR1 MNHNS, CDR2 SASEGT.

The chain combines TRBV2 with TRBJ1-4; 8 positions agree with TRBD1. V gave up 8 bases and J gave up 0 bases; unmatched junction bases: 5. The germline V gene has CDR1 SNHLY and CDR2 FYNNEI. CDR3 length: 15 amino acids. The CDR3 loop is CASLRQGSTNEKLFF. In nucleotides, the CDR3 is TGTGCCAGCCTCCGACAGGGGTCAACTAATGAAAAACTGTTTTTT.

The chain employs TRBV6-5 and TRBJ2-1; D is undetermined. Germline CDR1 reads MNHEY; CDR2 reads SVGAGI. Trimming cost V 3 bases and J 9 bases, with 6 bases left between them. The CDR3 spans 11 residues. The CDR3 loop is CASSYRSEQFF. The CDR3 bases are TGTGCCAGCAGTTATCGGTCTGAGCAGTTCTTC.

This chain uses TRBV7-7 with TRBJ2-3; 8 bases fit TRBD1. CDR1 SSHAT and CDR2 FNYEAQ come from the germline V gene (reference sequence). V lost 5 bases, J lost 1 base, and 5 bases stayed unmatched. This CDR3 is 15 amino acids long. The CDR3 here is CASSKTGEGTDTQYF. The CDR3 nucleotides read TGTGCCAGCAGCAAGACAGGGGAGGGCACAGATACGCAGTATTTT. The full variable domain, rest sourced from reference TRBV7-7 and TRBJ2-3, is GAGVSQSPRYKVTKRGQDVTLRCDPISSHATLYWYQQALGQGPEFLTYFNYEAQPDKSGLPSDRFSAERPEGSISTLTIQRTEQRDSAMYRCASSKTGEGTDTQYFGPGTRLTVL.